These 30 T cell receptor beta chains were all obtained from the same sample, sequenced in a study of breast tumors, draining lymph nodes, adjacent tissues. Breast cancer patients provided tissue from their axillary draining lymph nodes. TCRdb analysed the multiplex PCR reads with MiXCR anew, one entry per CDR3 protein. The sample has fewer than 200,000 distinct CDR3 sequences, 30% to 35% seen once. Sequencing was done on a sample of axillary lymph node tissue. The receptors come from a female donor with breast cancer. Some clones in this sample may be carry-over from other donors' samples.

The table lists this clonotype with a few counts. This chain connects TRBV18 to TRBJ2-1; a possible D gene is TRBD2 (6 bases). This CDR3 has 18 residues. V lost 1 base to trimming and J lost 0 bases, with 16 bases between them. CDR1 KGHSH and CDR2 LQKENI come from the germline V gene. The CDR3 DNA reads as TGTGCCAGCTCACCACGCGGGGCGCCGATAAGCTCCTACAATGAGCAGTTCTTC. This encodes CASSPRGAPISSYNEQFF.

This clonotype was observed many times. This chain uses TRBV7-3 with TRBJ1-2; 7 nucleotides agree with TRBD1. CDR3 length: 16 amino acids. CDR1 SGHTA and CDR2 FQGTGA come from the germline V gene. Losses at the gene ends were 0 bases for V and 2 bases for J; bases not matched to a gene: 6. For the CDR3, the DNA is TGTGCCAGCAGCTTAACGGCAGGGGGAATAAACTATGGCTACACCTTC. This translates into CASSLTAGGINYGYTF.

This clonotype has just a few counts. V gene TRBV4-2 combines with J gene TRBJ1-1; perhaps TRBD1 as D (6 bases). The CDR3 totals 15 residues. The V end lost 4 bases, the J end lost 2 bases, and 14 bases lay between the germline ends. Germline loops: CDR1 LGHNA, CDR2 YNFKEQ. The CDR3 here is CASSRLTGSNTEAFF. The CDR3 nucleotides are TGTGCCAGCAGCCGACTGACAGGCTCCAACACTGAAGCTTTCTTT.

Many counts were recorded for this clonotype. V gene TRBV19 combines with J gene TRBJ2-3, with D possibly being TRBD1 (6 bases). CDR1 is LNHDA and CDR2 is SQIVND in the germline V gene (reference sequence). Trimming took off 7 bases at V and 0 bases at J, with 11 bases between the two ends. The CDR3 spans 14 residues. CDR3: CASNGQFSTDTQYF. CDR3 DNA: TGTGCCAGTAACGGACAGTTTAGCACAGATACGCAGTATTTT.

This clonotype was seen at least ten times. The V gene is TRBV12-3 or TRBV12-4, the J gene TRBJ1-4; no firm D call. This CDR3 comprises 14 residues. Trimming shortened V by 3 bases and J by 8 bases, and 13 bases separated the two germline ends. In nucleotides, the CDR3 is TGTGCCAGCAGTTTTGTGTCTTCGGGGGAAAAACTGTTTTTT. Residues: CASSFVSSGEKLFF.

Details on this clonotype: This may be a read error, as it is one base from a much larger clone. The chain is built from TRBV12-3 or TRBV12-4 and TRBJ1-3; D gene unclear. Trimming pared 6 bases from V and 2 bases from J, leaving 11 bases between. The CDR3 has 14 amino acids. Written as DNA, the CDR3 is TGTGCCAGCAGCAAAGAGATCCCTGGAAACACCATATATTTT. Protein: CASSKEIPGNTIYF.

This clonotype was seen at least ten times. CDR3 protein: CASSLASGTLYEQYF. CDR3 DNA sequence: TGTGCCAGCAGTTTGGCTAGCGGTACCCTCTACGAGCAGTACTTC. J is TRBJ2-7 and V is TRBV6-6; 7 bases are a match to TRBD2. CDR1 and CDR2 (germline): MNHNY, SVGAGI (reference sequence). V was pared by 4 bases and J by 3 bases, with 9 bases of the junction left unmatched. The CDR3 runs to 15 residues.

The table lists this clonotype with many counts. The CDR3 here is CASSLNSLGYTF. The CDR3 DNA sequence: TGTGCCAGCAGTCTTAACTCATTGGGCTACACCTTC. This chain uses TRBV12-3 or TRBV12-4 with TRBJ1-2; no clear D. CDR3 length: 12 amino acids. The V gene lost 5 bases and the J gene lost 8 bases, with 12 bases spanning the gap.

The table lists this clonotype with a few counts. The rearrangement joins TRBV28 to TRBJ1-5; 7 positions match TRBD1. J was trimmed by 2 bases and V by 3 bases; bases with no gene match: 4. CDR1 and CDR2 (germline): MDHEN, SYDVKM. This CDR3 has 15 residues. CDR3 DNA sequence: TGTGCCAGCAGTTTGGGACAGTTTGGCAATCAGCCCCAGCATTTT. Amino acid sequence: CASSLGQFGNQPQHF.

This sequence joins TRBV5-5 and TRBJ1-5; 7 bases match TRBD1. The CDR3 runs to 16 residues. The junction had 7 bases not matched to a gene; V was cut back by 0 bases and J by 4 bases. Looked up from germline, CDR1 is SGHKS and CDR2 is YYEKEE (reference sequence). The CDR3 nucleotides are TGTGCCAGCAGCTTGGATGGACAGGCAGCTAATCAGCCCCAGCATTTT. This gives the protein CASSLDGQAANQPQHF.

This clonotype was seen repeatedly, ten times or more. V and J are TRBV12-3 or TRBV12-4 and TRBJ1-4, with 7 bases aligning to TRBD1. The trim removed 5 bases at V and 8 bases at J, leaving 8 bases unmatched. CDR3 length: 14 amino acids. CDR3 bases: TGTGCCAGCAGTGCGGCAGGGGGGTTGGAAAAACTGTTTTTT. It translates to CASSAAGGLEKLFF.

Comment on this clonotype: The CDR3 carries no conserved terminal phenylalanine or tryptophan, so it likely arises from a read error. The limits of the CDR3 on the DNA are not certain, so only TCRdb's listed CDR3 is given. The CDR3 here is CSVDEDTGELLL. The chain joins TRBV29-1 to TRBJ2-2. Germline CDR1 SQVTM, CDR2 ANQGSEA. The length of the CDR3 is 12 amino acids, counting both ends.

This clonotype was counted at least ten times. The rearrangement links TRBV10-1 to TRBJ2-3; D is undetermined. The CDR3 extends over 13 amino acids. The germline V gene has CDR1 WNHNN and CDR2 SYGVQD (reference sequence). The germline V and J ends were trimmed by 4 bases and 2 bases, with 7 bases remaining between them. CDR3 DNA sequence: TGCGCCAGCAGTGCTTCGATCACAGATACGCAGTATTTT. It specifies CASSASITDTQYF.

The chain has TRBV3-1 and TRBJ1-4; maybe TRBD1 (5 bases). This CDR3 has 14 amino acids. Germline CDR1 LGHDT, CDR2 YNNKEL (reference sequence). Between the trimmed V and J ends, which lost 4 bases and 6 bases, there was a span of 12 bases. The CDR3 loop reads CASSPPGGDEKLFF. The CDR3 DNA reads as TGTGCCAGCAGCCCTCCGGGGGGGGATGAAAAACTGTTTTTT.

This clonotype occurred many times. This chain links TRBV4-2 with TRBJ2-2; D assignment may be TRBD1 or TRBD2 (5 bases each). In germline, CDR1 is LGHNA, CDR2 YNFKEQ. CDR3 size: 15 residues. V was pared by 4 bases and J by 5 bases, with 14 bases between. CDR3 residues: CASSLREGPTGELFF. CDR3 sequence (DNA): TGTGCCAGCAGCCTGAGAGAGGGGCCAACCGGGGAGCTGTTTTTT.

This clonotype was found many times. The chain has TRBV3-1 and TRBJ2-7, with TRBD2 matching 10 bases. The CDR3 has 17 amino acids. Per the germline V gene, CDR1 is LGHDT and CDR2 is YNNKEL (reference sequence). V was clipped by 5 bases and J by 1 base; unmatched bases: 11. This CDR3 reads CASSTWTSGIGSYEQYF. The DNA for the CDR3 is TGTGCCAGCAGCACTTGGACTAGCGGAATAGGTTCCTACGAGCAGTACTTC.

To note about this clonotype: Given a much more abundant clone one base away, this may be a read error. This chain connects TRBV6-5 to TRBJ2-5; perhaps TRBD2 as D (7 bases). The CDR3 covers 16 residues. CDR1 MNHEY and CDR2 SVGAGI come from the germline V gene. Trimming removed 6 bases at V and 5 bases at J, with 22 bases between. The CDR3 bases are TGTGCCAGCAGCTGGGGGACGGGAGGAGGGGGGGAGACCCAGTACTTC. As protein: CASSWGTGGGGETQYF.

This clonotype was seen only a few times. V is TRBV6-4 and J is TRBJ2-5; TRBD2 agrees at 8 bases. Germline loops: CDR1 MRHNA, CDR2 SNTAGT. The CDR3 contains 15 residues. Germline trimming cut 5 bases from V and 4 bases from J; bases unmatched to any gene: 9. In DNA, the CDR3 is TGTGCCAGCAGTCCGAACGGGAGGGTGGGAGAGACCCAGTACTTC. Translating it yields CASSPNGRVGETQYF.

This clonotype was seen repeatedly, ten times or more. The chain carries TRBV7-9 and TRBJ2-7; a possible D gene is TRBD2 (6 bases). The CDR3 spans 13 residues. Trimming took 5 bases from V and 4 from J, leaving 12 bases between them. Germline CDR1 SEHNR, CDR2 FQNEAQ (reference sequence). CDR3 in DNA: TGTGCCAGCAGCATCGGACGGGGGTACGAGCAGTACTTC. Its translation is CASSIGRGYEQYF.

This clonotype was counted ten times or more. The chain couples TRBV5-5 to TRBJ2-1; 9 bases are a match to TRBD2. Looked up from germline, CDR1 is SGHKS and CDR2 is YYEKEE (reference sequence). Trimming cost V 1 base and J 3 bases; bases outside gene matches: 5. This CDR3 region has 16 residues. The CDR3 coding sequence is TGTGCCAGCAGCTTGCCCAGCGGGGGGCTCTACAATGAGCAGTTCTTC. Translated: CASSLPSGGLYNEQFF.

The table lists this clonotype with a few counts. One end of the junction does not line up with germline, which may come from a read error. V is TRBV7-2 and J is TRBJ2-5; D remains ambiguous. Per germline, CDR1 SGHTA and CDR2 FQGNSA. The CDR3 runs 15 residues. The CDR3 sequence is CASRLGAAPQETQHF. The CDR3 DNA reads as TGTGCCAGCAGGTTAGGCGCAGCCCCCCAAGAGACCCAGCACTTC.

This clonotype appeared many times. This CDR3 is CASRPSGSGETQYF. DNA of the CDR3: TGTGCCAGCAGGCCCAGCGGGAGCGGGGAGACCCAGTACTTC. The chain has TRBV6-5 and TRBJ2-5; 8 bases line up with TRBD2. CDR3 length equals 14 residues. With 6 bases clipped from V and 5 bases from J, the junction kept 8 bases outside the gene matches. Per the germline V gene, CDR1 is MNHEY and CDR2 is SVGAGI.

This clonotype was observed many times. The chain uses TRBV20-1 and TRBJ2-7; D not certain. Germline V CDR1 and CDR2: DFQATT, SNEGSKA (reference sequence). V was trimmed by 2 bases and J by 4 bases, leaving 3 bases between them. The length of the CDR3 is 10 residues. CDR3 DNA: TGCAGTGCTAGACGGTACGAGCAGTACTTC. Protein: CSARRYEQYF.

This clonotype has a count of ten or more. The chain has TRBV4-1 and TRBJ2-7; possibly TRBD1 or TRBD2 for D (5 bases each). The germline V gene has CDR1 MGHRA and CDR2 YSYEKL. V lost 1 base and J lost 2, with 15 bases in between. The CDR3 has 16 residues. As DNA, the CDR3 is TGCGCCAGCAGCCAAGCCTCCGGGACGGAAGCCTACGAGCAGTACTTC. Residues: CASSQASGTEAYEQYF.

A remark on this clonotype: A much larger clone lies a single base off, so this may be a read error. The J gene is TRBJ2-1, the V gene TRBV12-3 or TRBV12-4; D possibly corresponds to TRBD1 (6 bases). The CDR3 contains 14 residues. The CDR3 spells CASTPRGSYSEQFF. The CDR3 nucleotides are TGTGCCAGCACCCCCAGGGGTTCCTACAGTGAGCAGTTCTTC.

The chain has TRBV7-3 and TRBJ2-5; D uncertain. This CDR3 is 15 amino acids long. V lost 5 bases and J 3 bases, leaving 16 bases between the germline ends. Germline-derived CDR1 and CDR2 are SGHTA and FQGTGA. The CDR3 is CASSVVTREKETQYF. CDR3 DNA sequence: TGTGCCAGCAGCGTAGTGACACGCGAGAAAGAGACCCAGTACTTC. The full variable domain, rest sourced from reference TRBV7-3 and TRBJ2-5, is GAGVSQTPSNKVTEKGKYVELRCDPISGHTALYWYRQSLGQGPEFLIYFQGTGAADDSGLPNDRFFAVRPEGSVSTLKIQRTERGDSAVYLCASSVVTREKETQYFGPGTRLLVL.

The sample holds many counts of this clonotype. This rearrangement joins TRBV18 to TRBJ2-2; TRBD1 agrees at 8 bases. The CDR3 covers 16 residues. V lost 3 bases and J lost 0; bases outside the gene matches: 3. Germline V lookup: CDR1 KGHSH, CDR2 LQKENI. The CDR3 loop reads CASSPWTGPNTGELFF. Here the CDR3 DNA reads TGTGCCAGCTCACCCTGGACAGGGCCGAACACCGGGGAGCTGTTTTTT.

J is TRBJ2-1 and V is TRBV29-1; TRBD2 matches at 8 bases. Germline V CDR1 and CDR2: SQVTM, ANQGSEA. Losses at the gene ends were 3 bases for V and 8 bases for J; bases not matched to a gene: 9. The CDR3 totals 14 residues. CDR3 DNA sequence: TGCAGCGTTGACCCCAGCGGGAGTACCTATGAGCAGTTCTTC. Protein sequence: CSVDPSGSTYEQFF.

This clonotype has ten or more counts. The CDR3 spells CAIRSGNENYEQYF. The CDR3 nucleotides read TGTGCCATCAGGTCCGGAAACGAAAACTACGAGCAGTACTTC. The chain has TRBV10-3 and TRBJ2-7; D is uncertain. The CDR3 has 14 amino acids. V was pared by 6 bases and J by 3 bases, with 15 bases between. CDR1 is ENHRY, CDR2 SYGVKD, per germline.

This clonotype was counted many times. V gene TRBV18 combines with J gene TRBJ2-7, with D possibly called TRBD1 or TRBD2 (6 bases each). V lost 0 bases to trimming and J lost 2 bases, with 11 bases between them. Germline-derived CDR1 and CDR2 are KGHSH and LQKENI. The CDR3 runs 15 residues. The CDR3 DNA is TGTGCCAGCTCACCACCGGGGGGCCAAGCCTACGAGCAGTACTTC. Protein product: CASSPPGGQAYEQYF.